Following are 14 T cell receptor beta chains from one sample sequenced in a study of blood T cells in healthy people across ages. The authors ran a second PCR of about 7 to 11 cycles using a sample-barcoded 5' primer and a J-beta primer mix. TCRdb itself ran the 5' RACE reads through MiXCR, one entry per CDR3 protein. In the table there are 850,000 or so distinct CDR3 sequences, 25% to 30% of which are singletons. The sample consisted of blood. The receptors derive from an elderly woman in good health.

This clonotype was observed many times. The J gene is TRBJ2-3, the V gene TRBV5-1; 7 nucleotides match TRBD2. This CDR3 has 15 amino acids. Germline loops: CDR1 SGHRS, CDR2 YFSETQ. J lost 0 bases, V lost 2 bases, and 3 bases had no gene match. The CDR3 DNA is TGCGCCAGCAGCTTTTGGGGGGGAAGCACAGATACGCAGTATTTT. Residues: CASSFWGGSTDTQYF.

Notes on this clonotype: Being one base from a much bigger clone, this may be a read error. The gene calls are TRBV9 and TRBJ2-4; possibly TRBD1 for D (7 bases). The assigned J gene may be wrong: the sequence end matches TRBJ2-5 better. CDR1 SGDLS and CDR2 YYNGEE come from the germline V gene. The CDR3 is 15 residues long. The CDR3 DNA sequence: TGTGCCAGCAGCGTCCCCTCAGGGGGGCGGGAGACCCAGTACTTC. It translates to CASSVPSGGRETQYF.

This chain connects TRBV10-3 to TRBJ2-7, with 7 nucleotides matching TRBD2. This CDR3 is built from 13 residues. Germline trimming cut 8 bases from V and 0 bases from J; bases unmatched to any gene: 4. Germline lookup yields CDR1 ENHRY and CDR2 SYGVKD. The CDR3 nucleotides are TGTGCCATCCGGGGAGGGAGCTCCTACGAGCAGTACTTC. It yields the protein CAIRGGSSYEQYF.

At least ten counts were recorded for this clonotype. CDR3 in DNA: TGCAGTGCCCGACTAGCGGGAGCCAATGAGCAGTTCTTC. Encoded protein: CSARLAGANEQFF. The rearrangement links TRBV20-1 to TRBJ2-1, with 12 bases lining up with TRBD2. V lost 6 bases to trimming and J lost 6 bases; unmatched junction nucleotides: 3. The CDR3 totals 13 residues. Germline V gene sequence: CDR1 DFQATT, CDR2 SNEGSKA (reference sequence).

This clonotype occurred many times. The chain has TRBV12-3 or TRBV12-4 and TRBJ2-1; D possibly corresponds to TRBD2 (7 bases). V lost 7 bases, J lost 6 bases, and 16 bases lay in between. The CDR3 runs to 14 residues. The CDR3 nucleotides read TGTGCCAGCATCCTAGGGGGGGCGGCCAATGAGCAGTTCTTC. This encodes CASILGGAANEQFF.

J is TRBJ1-6 and V is TRBV9; D not certain. Germline lookup yields CDR1 SGDLS and CDR2 YYNGEE. This CDR3 is 12 amino acids long. The V gene lost 3 bases and the J gene lost 7 bases, with 5 bases spanning the gap. CDR3 sequence (DNA): TGTGCCAGCAGCGAGCTGAATTCACCCCTCCACTTT. Translated, it gives CASSELNSPLHF.

This clonotype was seen repeatedly, ten times or more. The chain recombines TRBV30 with TRBJ1-2; no clear D. This CDR3 contains 15 residues. Trimming stripped 4 bases from V and 4 bases from J, with 19 bases between. Germline V gene sequence: CDR1 GTSNPN, CDR2 SVGIG (reference sequence). The CDR3 region has the DNA TGTGCCTGGACCCCCCTCGGACGGTCTCTCTATGGCTACACCTTC. This codes for CAWTPLGRSLYGYTF.

The table lists this clonotype with many counts. The chain is built from TRBV10-3 and TRBJ2-1; 12 nucleotides match TRBD1. The germline V gene has CDR1 ENHRY and CDR2 SYGVKD. The CDR3 spans 20 residues. After removal of 4 bases from V and 0 bases from J, the junction contained 13 bases not matched to a gene. The CDR3 protein is CAISATPGQGAPSSYNEQFF. The CDR3 DNA is TGTGCCATCAGTGCCACCCCGGGACAGGGGGCCCCGAGCTCCTACAATGAGCAGTTCTTC.

This clonotype came up a few times. The J gene is TRBJ1-2, the V gene TRBV5-1; a possible D gene is TRBD1 (5 bases). This CDR3 is built from 12 residues. The germline gives CDR1 SGHRS, CDR2 YFSETQ. The ends were cut back, 2 bases at V and 6 bases at J, with 8 bases in the middle. The CDR3 region is CASSFDRNGYTF. Written as DNA, the CDR3 is TGCGCCAGCAGCTTTGACAGAAATGGCTACACCTTC.

CDR3 sequence (DNA): TGTGCCAGCAGTGGGCAGGAAAGCAATCAGCCCCAGCATTTT. Protein sequence: CASSGQESNQPQHF. V usage is TRBV12-3 or TRBV12-4 and J usage is TRBJ1-5; D is unresolved. The CDR3 spans 14 residues. Between the trimmed V and J ends, which lost 5 bases and 1 base, there was a span of 9 bases.

The DNA for the CDR3 is TGTGCCAGCTCACGGGTCCTAGCTGGAGATACGCAGTATTTT. Encoded protein: CASSRVLAGDTQYF. The V gene is TRBV18, the J gene TRBJ2-3; D may be TRBD2 (5 bases). Trimming took 4 bases from V and 5 from J, leaving 13 bases between them. CDR3 length: 14 residues. Germline V gene sequence: CDR1 KGHSH, CDR2 LQKENI.

The chain recombines TRBV7-2 with TRBJ2-1, with D maybe TRBD2 (6 bases). V gave up 3 bases and J gave up 4 bases, with 16 bases separating them. CDR1 is SGHTA, CDR2 FQGNSA, per germline. The CDR3 consists of 16 residues. Here the CDR3 reads CASSLRGAESYNEQFF. The CDR3 DNA follows: TGTGCCAGCAGCTTGCGGGGCGCGGAATCATACAATGAGCAGTTCTTC.

The genes are TRBV4-2 and TRBJ2-5, with D hard to call. V lost 2 bases to trimming and J lost 3 bases, with 13 bases between them. This CDR3 region has 15 residues. Germline CDR1 and CDR2: LGHNA and YNFKEQ. The CDR3 protein is CASSQLRTPKETQYF. DNA of the CDR3: TGTGCCAGCAGCCAACTACGTACGCCCAAAGAGACCCAGTACTTC.

This clonotype was detected a few times. This chain uses TRBV7-9 with TRBJ2-3; the D is unclear. Looked up from germline, CDR1 is SEHNR and CDR2 is FQNEAQ (reference sequence). Trimming cost V 2 bases and J 1 base, with 13 bases left between them. The CDR3 runs to 16 residues. The CDR3 here is CASSLSSTVGTDTQYF. DNA for the CDR3: TGTGCCAGCAGCTTATCCTCGACCGTAGGCACAGATACGCAGTATTTT.